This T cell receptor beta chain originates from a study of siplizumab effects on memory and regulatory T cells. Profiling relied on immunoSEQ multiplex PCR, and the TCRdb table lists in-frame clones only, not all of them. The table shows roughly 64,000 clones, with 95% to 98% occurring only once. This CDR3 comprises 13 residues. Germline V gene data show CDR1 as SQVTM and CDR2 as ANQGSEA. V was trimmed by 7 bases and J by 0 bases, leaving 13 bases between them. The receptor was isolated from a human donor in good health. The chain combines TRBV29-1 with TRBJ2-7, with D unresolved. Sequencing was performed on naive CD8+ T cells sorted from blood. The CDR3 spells CSATDYLSYEQYF. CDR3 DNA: TGCAGCGCTACAGATTACCTCTCCTACGAGCAGTACTTC.